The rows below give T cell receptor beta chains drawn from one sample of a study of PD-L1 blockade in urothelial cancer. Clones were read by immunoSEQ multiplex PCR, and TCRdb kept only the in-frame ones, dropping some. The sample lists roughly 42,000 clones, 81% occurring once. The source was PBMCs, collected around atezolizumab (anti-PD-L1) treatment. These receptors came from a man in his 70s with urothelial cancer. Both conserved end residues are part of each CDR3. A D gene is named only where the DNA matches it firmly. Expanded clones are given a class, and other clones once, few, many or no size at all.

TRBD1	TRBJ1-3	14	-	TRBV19	TGTGCCAGTAGTATGCGGGACAGAGGAAACACCATATATTTT	CASSMRDRGNTIYF
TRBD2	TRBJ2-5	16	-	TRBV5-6	TGTGCCAGCAGCTTGGGGGTAGCGGGAGTGGGAGAGACCCAGTACTTC	CASSLGVAGVGETQYF
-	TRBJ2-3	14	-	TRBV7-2	TGTGCCAGCAGCTTAGATTCGGGCACAGATACGCAGTATTTT	CASSLDSGTDTQYF
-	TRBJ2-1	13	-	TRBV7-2	TGTGCCAGCAGCTTAGAAGGGGGAAATGAGCAGTTCTTC	CASSLEGGNEQFF
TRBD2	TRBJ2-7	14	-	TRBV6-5	TGTGCCACCTTAAAAGGCGCGGGAGAGAACGAGCAGTACTTC	CATLKGAGENEQYF
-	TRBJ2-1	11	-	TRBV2	TGTGCCAGCACAAGCAACAATGAGCAGTTCTTC	CASTSNNEQFF
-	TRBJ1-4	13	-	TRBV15	TGTGCCACCTCCAGGTCCTCTAATGAAAAACTGTTTTTT	CATSRSSNEKLFF
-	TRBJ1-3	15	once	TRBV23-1	TGCGCCAGCAGTCGGGGGACACGGGTAGCAAACACCATATATTTT	CASSRGTRVANTIYF
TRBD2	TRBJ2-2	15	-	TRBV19	TGTGCCAGTAGTGCGGCGGGAGGGCCCCCCGGGGAGCTGTTTTTT	CASSAAGGPPGELFF
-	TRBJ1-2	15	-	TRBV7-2	TGTGCCAGCAGCTTGGGACAAACGCTCTTAGACGGCTACACCTTC	CASSLGQTLLDGYTF
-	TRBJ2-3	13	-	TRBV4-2	TGTGCCAGCAGCCAAGAGTATGGACACTCGCAGTATTTT	CASSQEYGHSQYF
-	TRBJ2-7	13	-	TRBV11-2	TGTGCCAGCAGCTTAGCTGGCGGGATTGGGCAGTACTTC	CASSLAGGIGQYF
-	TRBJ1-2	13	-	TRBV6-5	TGTGCCAGCAGTTACTCGAGGAGCGGTGGCTACACCTTC	CASSYSRSGGYTF
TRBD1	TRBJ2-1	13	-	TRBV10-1	TGCGCCAGCAAGCCAGGGGGCCGGGATGAGCAGTTCTTC	CASKPGGRDEQFF
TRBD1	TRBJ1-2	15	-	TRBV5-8	TGTGCCAGCAGCCTAAGGACAGGCCTTAACTATGGCTACACCTTC	CASSLRTGLNYGYTF
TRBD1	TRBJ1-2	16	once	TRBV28	TGTGCCAGCAGTCCAGACTGGGACAGGGTGAACTATGGCTACACCTTC	CASSPDWDRVNYGYTF
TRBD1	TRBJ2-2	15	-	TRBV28	TGTGCCAGCAGGCGAGACAGGGACGGTGCCGGGGAGCTGTTTTTT	CASRRDRDGAGELFF
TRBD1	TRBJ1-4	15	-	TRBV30	TGTGCCTGGAGTCCAGGACAGGGAAAAAATGAAACACTGTTTTTT	CAWSPGQGKNETLFF
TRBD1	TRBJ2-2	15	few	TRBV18	TGTGCCAGCTCACGAGGGACAGCGGACACCGGGGAGCTGTTTTTT	CASSRGTADTGELFF
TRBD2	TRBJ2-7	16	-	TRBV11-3	TGTGCCAGCAGCACTCGAACGGGGACTAGAAACTACGAGCAGTACTTC	CASSTRTGTRNYEQYF
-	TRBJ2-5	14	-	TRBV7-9	TGTGCCAGCAGCTTGGGGGGAGTGGACGAGACCCAGTACTTC	CASSLGGVDETQYF
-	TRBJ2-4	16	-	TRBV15	TGTGCCACCAGCAGAGTAACCAGCGGTAGCAAAAACATTCAGTACTTC	CATSRVTSGSKNIQYF
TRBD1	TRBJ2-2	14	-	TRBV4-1	TGCGCCAGCAGCCGGGACAGGGGCACCGGGGAGCTGTTTTTT	CASSRDRGTGELFF
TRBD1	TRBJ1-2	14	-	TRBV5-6	TGTGCCAGCAGCTTGTCCGGGACAGGGGAAGGCTACACCTTC	CASSLSGTGEGYTF
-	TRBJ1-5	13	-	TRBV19	TGTGCCAGTATGGGCAGGGGCAATCAGCCCCAGCATTTT	CASMGRGNQPQHF
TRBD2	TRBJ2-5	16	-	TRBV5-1	TGCGCCAGCAGCACGGGACTAGCGGGAGCGGGGGAGACCCAGTACTTC	CASSTGLAGAGETQYF
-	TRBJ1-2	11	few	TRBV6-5	TGTGCCAGCAGTTACCCCCCTAATCACACCTTC	CASSYPPNHTF
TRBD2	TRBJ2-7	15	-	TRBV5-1	TGCGCCAGCAGCGGCCCTGCGGCGGGAGCGGGCGAGCAGTACTTC	CASSGPAAGAGEQYF
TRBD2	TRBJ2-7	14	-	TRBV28	TGTGCCAGCAGAGTAGCGGGAGGAGGGTACGAGCAGTACTTC	CASRVAGGGYEQYF
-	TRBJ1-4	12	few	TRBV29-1	TGCAGCGTTAGTGTCAGTAATGAAAAACTGTTTTTT	CSVSVSNEKLFF
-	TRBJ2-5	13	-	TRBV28	TGTGCCAGCAGTTTACGGGGAGTTGGGACCCAGTACTTC	CASSLRGVGTQYF
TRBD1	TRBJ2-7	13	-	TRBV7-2	TGTGCCAGCAGCTTGGCGGACAGGGGCGAGCAGTACTTC	CASSLADRGEQYF
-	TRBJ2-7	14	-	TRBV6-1	TGTGCCAGCAGACAACCTTCCGGAGTCTACGAGCAGTACTTC	CASRQPSGVYEQYF
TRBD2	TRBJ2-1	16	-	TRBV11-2	TGTGCCAGCAGCACCCTGACTAGCGGGACGATAAATGAGCAGTTCTTC	CASSTLTSGTINEQFF
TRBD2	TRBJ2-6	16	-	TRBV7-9	TGTGCCAGCAGCTTAGGCGGGGGCTCTGGGGCCAACGTCCTGACTTTC	CASSLGGGSGANVLTF
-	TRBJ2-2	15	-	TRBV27	TGTGCCAGCAGTCCCCGACAGACAAACACCGGGGAGCTGTTTTTT	CASSPRQTNTGELFF
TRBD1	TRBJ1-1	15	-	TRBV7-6	TGTGCCAGCAGCTCCTTGACAGGGGTGAACACTGAAGCTTTCTTT	CASSSLTGVNTEAFF
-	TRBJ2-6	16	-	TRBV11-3	TGTGCCAGCAGCTTAGGGGCGCAGGGTAGGGCCAACGTCCTGACTTTC	CASSLGAQGRANVLTF
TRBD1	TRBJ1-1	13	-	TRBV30	TGTGCCTGGAGTTATCAGGGGGGAACTGAAGCTTTCTTT	CAWSYQGGTEAFF
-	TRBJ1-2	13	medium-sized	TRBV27	TGTGCCAGCAGTTTATCCGGGGTTTATGGCTACACCTTC	CASSLSGVYGYTF